This section outlines one T cell receptor beta chain sequence together with its context. V lost 6 bases and J 7 bases, leaving 16 bases between the germline ends. The CDR3 extends over 14 amino acids. From germline, CDR1 is MNHEY and CDR2 SVGAGI. TCRdb's table, derived via immunoSEQ multiplex PCR, lists solely in-frame clones and lacks some. This sample has roughly 170,000 clones, with around 85% found just once. The record originates from a study of blood T cell repertoires in COVID-19. The source material was peripheral blood. V is TRBV6-5 and J is TRBJ1-5; possible D gene TRBD1, 6 bases. This TCR was recovered from a man in his fifties or sixties who had recovered from COVID-19. The CDR3 DNA reads TGTGCCAGCAGCCTTGACACAGGGAACCAGCCCCAGCATTTT. This translates into CASSLDTGNQPQHF.